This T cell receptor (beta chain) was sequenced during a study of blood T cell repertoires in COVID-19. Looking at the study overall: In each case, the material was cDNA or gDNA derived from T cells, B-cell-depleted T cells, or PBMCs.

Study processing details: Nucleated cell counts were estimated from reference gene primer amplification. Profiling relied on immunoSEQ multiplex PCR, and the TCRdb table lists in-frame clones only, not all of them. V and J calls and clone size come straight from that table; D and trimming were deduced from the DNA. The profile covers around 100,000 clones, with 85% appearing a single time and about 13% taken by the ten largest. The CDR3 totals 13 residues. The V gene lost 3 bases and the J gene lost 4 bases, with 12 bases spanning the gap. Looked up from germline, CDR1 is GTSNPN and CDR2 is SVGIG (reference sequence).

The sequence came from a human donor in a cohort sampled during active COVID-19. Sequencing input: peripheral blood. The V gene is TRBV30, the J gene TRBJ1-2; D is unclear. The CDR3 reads CAWSTVGRYGYTF. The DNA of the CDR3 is TGTGCCTGGAGCACTGTTGGGCGCTATGGCTACACCTTC.